The text below deals with one T cell receptor (beta chain). The antigen is unknown. The sample originates from a study of cytomegalovirus exposure and HLA in healthy donors. The wider study: The study placed around 80% of its 398 genotyped donors in the Caucasian-associated ancestry cluster. Study findings and constraints: Presence/absence analyses supposed approximately even sequencing depth among donors.

Both 60 Vbeta primers and 13 Jbeta primers went into the PCR. Sequenced by immunoSEQ multiplex PCR; TCRdb stores in-frame clones only, minus some. The table lists approximately 88,000 clones, around four fifths of them singletons. The junction had 18 bases not matched to a gene; V was cut back by 3 bases and J by 3 bases. The CDR3 is made up of 21 amino acids. The sequence was collected from a man aged 45 to 65 in good health and CMV-seropositive. The sample taken for sequencing was PBMCs. The chain couples TRBV23-1 to TRBJ1-6; 9 nucleotides line up with TRBD1. TRBV23-1 is recorded as an ORF, its role being uncertain. The CDR3 coding sequence is TGCGCCAGCAGTCATTGGCGTACAGGGGGCCTACCACCTTACTATAATTCACCCCTCCACTTT. Protein sequence: CASSHWRTGGLPPYYNSPLHF.